These T cell receptor beta chains were read from a single sample in a study of blood T cell repertoires in COVID-19. Generated by immunoSEQ multiplex PCR, the TCRdb table keeps only in-frame clones and is missing some. Here the sample spans some 300,000 clones, nearly 90% being singletons. Sequencing was performed on PBMCs or T cells enriched from blood (not recorded which). The receptors come from a woman aged 25 to 45 who had recovered from COVID-19. CDR3s include the opening cysteine and the closing phenylalanine or tryptophan. D genes are given only for firm matches. For some rows the clone size is stated as once, few or many, or as a class when expanded; others skip it.

clone_size,v_call,j_call,d_call,cdr3_aa,cdr3_nt
NA,TRBV18,TRBJ2-2,TRBD1,CASSRTGGAAGELFF,TGTGCCAGCTCACGGACAGGGGGCGCCGCCGGGGAGCTGTTTTTT
NA,TRBV7-2,TRBJ2-2,TRBD1,CASSAPGTGGDTGELFF,TGTGCCAGCAGCGCGCCCGGGACAGGGGGCGACACCGGGGAGCTGTTTTTT
once,TRBV3-1/TRBV3-2,TRBJ2-5,TRBD2,CASSRLAELNQETQYF,TGTGCCAGCAGCCGGCTAGCGGAGCTAAACCAAGAGACCCAGTACTTC
NA,TRBV5-4,TRBJ1-1,NA,CASSTETDEAFF,TGTGCCAGCAGTACAGAGACGGATGAAGCTTTCTTT
few,TRBV21-1,TRBJ1-5,NA,CASSYTQGRQPQHF,TGTGCCAGCAGCTATACTCAGGGCCGGCAGCCCCAGCATTTT
NA,TRBV5-5,TRBJ2-7,NA,CASSPPENYEQYF,TGTGCCAGCAGCCCCCCGGAGAACTACGAGCAGTACTTC
NA,TRBV30,TRBJ1-5,NA,CAWSVEGNQPQHF,TGTGCCTGGAGTGTTGAGGGCAATCAGCCCCAGCATTTT
NA,TRBV30,TRBJ2-7,TRBD1,CAWYRTGGIDEQYF,TGTGCCTGGTATAGGACAGGGGGCATCGACGAGCAGTACTTC
NA,TRBV2,TRBJ1-2,TRBD1,CASSRQGIDYGYTF,TGTGCCAGCAGTCGACAGGGAATTGACTATGGCTACACCTTC
NA,TRBV23-1,TRBJ1-5,NA,CASRRQEARNQPQHF,TGCGCCAGCAGGCGACAGGAGGCGCGCAATCAGCCCCAGCATTTT
once,TRBV28,TRBJ1-1,NA,CASSLEVAEAFF,TGTGCCAGCAGTTTAGAGGTAGCTGAAGCTTTCTTT
NA,TRBV3-1/TRBV3-2,TRBJ2-3,TRBD1,CASNDRGRRDTQYF,TGTGCCAGCAACGACAGGGGGCGCCGGGATACGCAGTATTTT
NA,TRBV7-9,TRBJ2-7,NA,CASSQGLPYEQYF,TGTGCCAGCAGCCAGGGACTTCCCTACGAGCAGTACTTC
once,TRBV27,TRBJ1-2,NA,CASTPTGDGYTF,TGTGCCAGCACCCCAACCGGGGATGGCTACACCTTC
few,TRBV7-2,TRBJ2-2,NA,CASSLGAGGELFF,TGTGCCAGCAGCTTAGGGGCAGGCGGGGAGCTGTTTTTT
few,TRBV5-1,TRBJ2-7,TRBD1,CASSSTRGGDEQYF,TGCGCCAGCAGCTCCACGAGAGGGGGCGACGAGCAGTACTTC
NA,TRBV5-1,TRBJ2-6,NA,CASSEELFRVGGANVLTF,TGCGCCAGCAGCGAAGAACTATTCAGGGTCGGTGGGGCCAACGTCCTGACTTTC
NA,TRBV2,TRBJ2-2,TRBD1,CASSGTGGDTGELFF,TGTGCCAGCAGTGGGACAGGGGGCGACACCGGGGAGCTGTTTTTT
NA,TRBV18,TRBJ1-2,TRBD1,CASSQGQGGYGYTF,TGTGCCAGCTCACAAGGACAGGGGGGCTATGGCTACACCTTC
NA,TRBV4-1,TRBJ1-1,NA,CASSQGSEVNTEAFF,TGCGCCAGCAGCCAAGGAAGTGAGGTGAACACTGAAGCTTTCTTT
NA,TRBV7-8,TRBJ2-2,NA,CALGQGPYTGELFF,TGTGCCTTGGGGCAGGGGCCTTACACCGGGGAGCTGTTTTTT
NA,TRBV3-1/TRBV3-2,TRBJ1-5,NA,CASSRSDSKNQPQHF,TGTGCCAGCAGCCGGTCGGACAGCAAGAATCAGCCCCAGCATTTT
NA,TRBV10-3,TRBJ1-1,NA,CAITGQQNTEAFF,TGTGCCATTACGGGACAACAGAACACTGAAGCTTTCTTT
NA,TRBV19,TRBJ2-4,TRBD2,CASRPQLAGLNIQYF,TGTGCCAGTAGGCCCCAACTAGCGGGATTGAACATTCAGTACTTC
NA,TRBV16,TRBJ2-5,NA,CASSQIDVRGTQYF,TGTGCCAGCAGCCAAATTGACGTTCGGGGGACCCAGTACTTC
NA,TRBV20-1,TRBJ1-5,NA,CSAQQGRPQHF,TGCAGTGCACAGCAGGGGAGGCCCCAGCATTTT
NA,TRBV7-3,TRBJ2-3,NA,CASSPGWGGDTQYF,TGTGCCAGCAGCCCGGGGTGGGGTGGAGATACGCAGTATTTT
NA,TRBV7-6,TRBJ2-6,TRBD2,CASSLGILTSGTTRSGANVLTF,TGTGCCAGCAGCTTAGGGATCTTGACTAGCGGGACTACCCGCTCTGGGGCCAACGTCCTGACTTTC
once,TRBV10-3,TRBJ1-5,TRBD1,CAISAGTANQPQHF,TGTGCCATCAGCGCCGGGACAGCCAATCAGCCCCAGCATTTT
few,TRBV5-4,TRBJ1-2,NA,CASLANRVGGGYTF,TGTGCCAGCTTGGCGAACAGGGTGGGAGGGGGCTACACCTTC
NA,TRBV5-1,TRBJ1-2,NA,CASSLEQNYGYTF,TGCGCCAGCAGCTTGGAACAGAACTATGGCTACACCTTC
few,TRBV6-1,TRBJ2-1,TRBD2,CASSGTLAGGYNEQFF,TGTGCCAGCAGTGGAACCCTAGCGGGAGGTTACAATGAGCAGTTCTTC
few,TRBV11-3,TRBJ2-2,NA,CASSSGVATGELFF,TGTGCCAGCAGCTCGGGGGTAGCCACCGGGGAGCTGTTTTTT
NA,TRBV2,TRBJ2-7,NA,CASSTPTSSSYEQYF,TGTGCCAGCAGCACCCCGACTAGTTCGTCCTACGAGCAGTACTTC
few,TRBV14,TRBJ1-5,NA,CASSREGGQPQHF,TGTGCCAGCAGCCGGGAGGGGGGACAGCCCCAGCATTTT
NA,TRBV4-2,TRBJ2-1,NA,CASSHFDEQFF,TGTGCCAGCAGCCATTTCGATGAGCAGTTCTTC
NA,TRBV4-3,TRBJ1-6,TRBD1,CASSQDLGQGHSPLHF,TGCGCCAGCAGCCAAGATCTCGGACAGGGGCATTCACCCCTCCACTTT
NA,TRBV19,TRBJ1-4,NA,CASSQTGLIYEKLFF,TGTGCCAGTAGCCAAACGGGGTTAATCTATGAAAAACTGTTTTTT
NA,TRBV2,TRBJ2-5,NA,CASRPGAETQYF,TGTGCCAGCAGGCCAGGGGCAGAGACCCAGTACTTC
NA,TRBV7-9,TRBJ2-7,NA,CASSQGLIYEQYF,TGTGCCAGCAGCCAAGGACTGATCTACGAGCAGTACTTC